This paragraph reports one T cell receptor (beta chain). This table comes from immunoSEQ multiplex PCR, and its TCRdb copy is limited to in-frame clones, with some not included. The top ten clones hold about 0.26% of a sample with some 66,000 clones, around nine tenths of them seen once. The data originate from a study of OX40 agonist ivuxolimab in advanced cancers. Study background: Males comprised roughly four fifths of the group, whose mean age was 60 years (range about 20 to 90).

Material: CD4+ or CD8+ T cells sorted from blood, obtained in a trial of the OX40 agonist ivuxolimab. The clonotype originates from an adult with an advanced solid tumor such as melanoma, head and neck, liver or kidney cancer.

In DNA form, the CDR3 reads TGCGCCAGCAGCTTGGGGCAGGGCGGGGGAGATACGCAGTATTTT. The encoded protein is CASSLGQGGGDTQYF. The rearrangement uses TRBV5-1 and TRBJ2-3; TRBD2 agrees at 7 bases. In germline, CDR1 is SGHRS, CDR2 YFSETQ. Unmatched junction bases numbered 6, after V lost 0 bases and J lost 5 bases. This CDR3 spans 15 amino acids.